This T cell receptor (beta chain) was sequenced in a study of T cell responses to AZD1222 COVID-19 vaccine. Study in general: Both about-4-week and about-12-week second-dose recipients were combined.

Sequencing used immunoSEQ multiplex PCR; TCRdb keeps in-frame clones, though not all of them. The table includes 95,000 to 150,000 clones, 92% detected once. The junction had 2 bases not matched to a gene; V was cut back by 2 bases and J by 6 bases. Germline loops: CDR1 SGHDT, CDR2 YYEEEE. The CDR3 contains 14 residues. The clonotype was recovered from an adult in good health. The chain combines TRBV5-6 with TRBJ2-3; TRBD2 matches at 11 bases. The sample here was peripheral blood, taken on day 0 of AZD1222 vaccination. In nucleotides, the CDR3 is TGTGCCAGCAGCTTTAGCGGGGGGGCCGATACGCAGTATTTT. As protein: CASSFSGGADTQYF.